Listed below are T cell receptor beta chains from one sample, sequenced in a study of T and B cells in COVID-19 patients. TCRdb processed the multiplex PCR reads anew with MiXCR; each CDR3 protein has one entry. This sample yields tens of thousands of distinct CDR3 sequences, of which 25% to 35% are seen a single time; roughly 1.9% belongs to the top ten. The sample taken for sequencing was blood. The receptors were sampled from a human donor who had recovered from COVID-19. Each CDR3 is given without its conserved first and last residue. A D gene is named only where the DNA matches it firmly.

>TRBJ2-7|TRBD2|TRBV6-5
ASSVRGGGYEQY
>TRBJ2-1|NA|TRBV7-2
ASSLIGSNYNEQF
>TRBJ2-5|TRBD1|TRBV24-1
ATSDSATGQLETQY
>TRBJ2-7|NA|TRBV6-5
ASSDRASWWEQY
>TRBJ1-2|TRBD1|TRBV29-1
SVPQGALGYGYT
>TRBJ2-4|TRBD2|TRBV6-5
ASSEAGGRFGAKNIQY
>TRBJ2-4|NA|TRBV29-1
SASTQGLKNIQY
>TRBJ2-3|TRBD2|TRBV20-1
SARVQRGGGDTQY
>TRBJ2-2|TRBD1|TRBV5-1
ASSSGDRNTGELF
>TRBJ1-2|NA|TRBV11-2
ASSLARGAGYT
>TRBJ1-2|TRBD1|TRBV30
AWTMGQGHGYT